These T cell receptor beta chains were read from a single sample in a study of OX40 agonist ivuxolimab in advanced cancers. The data were produced by immunoSEQ multiplex PCR, yet TCRdb's version contains in-frame clones alone and is incomplete. The table records over 60,000 clones, around 80% of them present only once. The specimen comprised CD4+ or CD8+ T cells sorted from blood, sampled in a trial of the OX40 agonist ivuxolimab. The receptor set was obtained from an adult with an advanced solid tumor such as melanoma, head and neck, liver or kidney cancer. Each CDR3 is given with its conserved first and last residue. The order of the fields is D gene, V gene, J gene, clone size, CDR3 protein, CDR3 DNA. The D gene is left open where the match is weak. Where a row states a size, it is once, few, many or the class of an expanded clone; other rows omit it.

D: NA; V: TRBV7-9; J: TRBJ1-1; size: few; CDR3: CASSFGAAGRTEAFF; DNA: TGTGCCAGCAGCTTCGGAGCGGCAGGGAGGACTGAAGCTTTCTTT
D: TRBD1; V: TRBV18; J: TRBJ2-3; size: NA; CDR3: CASSPGKGAGADTQYF; DNA: TGTGCCAGCTCACCCGGGAAGGGGGCGGGCGCAGATACGCAGTATTTT
D: NA; V: TRBV2; J: TRBJ2-6; size: NA; CDR3: CASLRSTGVGSGANVLTF; DNA: TGTGCCAGCCTTCGTTCAACGGGGGTCGGCTCTGGGGCCAACGTCCTGACTTTC
D: TRBD2; V: TRBV28; J: TRBJ2-3; size: NA; CDR3: CASTAGGLDTQYF; DNA: TGTGCCAGCACCGCGGGAGGGCTCGATACGCAGTATTTT
D: NA; V: TRBV7-2; J: TRBJ2-3; size: NA; CDR3: CASSPTTSTDTQYF; DNA: TGTGCCAGCAGCCCCACGACTAGCACAGATACGCAGTATTTT
D: NA; V: TRBV4-2; J: TRBJ1-2; size: NA; CDR3: CASSQEAEGNYGYTF; DNA: TGTGCCAGCAGCCAAGAAGCCGAGGGAAACTATGGCTACACCTTC
D: TRBD1; V: TRBV5-1; J: TRBJ2-1; size: few; CDR3: CASSFTGTASYNEQFF; DNA: TGCGCCAGCAGCTTTACCGGGACAGCCTCCTACAATGAGCAGTTCTTC
D: NA; V: TRBV5-6; J: TRBJ1-1; size: NA; CDR3: CASSQPPWATIAFF; DNA: TGTGCCAGCAGCCAACCACCCTGGGCTACTATTGCTTTCTTT
D: TRBD1; V: TRBV5-1; J: TRBJ2-3; size: once; CDR3: CASSLSGTVGDTQYF; DNA: TGCGCCAGCAGCTTGTCCGGGACAGTTGGAGATACGCAGTATTTT
D: NA; V: TRBV6-1; J: TRBJ1-1; size: NA; CDR3: CASSDLRGWAEAFF; DNA: TGTGCCAGCAGTGATCTCAGGGGTTGGGCTGAAGCTTTCTTT
D: NA; V: TRBV11-2; J: TRBJ2-1; size: NA; CDR3: CASSLVPLGRGAGEQFF; DNA: TGTGCCAGCAGCTTAGTTCCTCTGGGCAGGGGGGCAGGTGAGCAGTTCTTC
D: NA; V: TRBV29-1; J: TRBJ2-7; size: NA; CDR3: CSVEDEAGISEQYF; DNA: TGCAGCGTTGAAGATGAGGCAGGGATCTCCGAGCAGTACTTC
D: NA; V: TRBV7-3; J: TRBJ2-2; size: NA; CDR3: CASSLKGEGTGELFF; DNA: TGTGCCAGCAGCTTAAAGGGGGAGGGCACCGGGGAGCTGTTTTTT
D: TRBD1; V: TRBV7-2; J: TRBJ1-4; size: few; CDR3: CASSLGDRGATNEKLFF; DNA: TGTGCCAGCAGCTTAGGGGACAGGGGAGCAACTAATGAAAAACTGTTTTTT
D: NA; V: TRBV7-2; J: TRBJ1-6; size: NA; CDR3: CASSSFTGHSPLHF; DNA: TGTGCCAGCAGCTCCTTTACAGGGCATTCACCCCTCCACTTT
D: TRBD1; V: TRBV5-1; J: TRBJ2-5; size: NA; CDR3: CASSTGTGGETQYF; DNA: TGCGCCAGCAGCACAGGGACAGGGGGAGAGACCCAGTACTTC
D: NA; V: TRBV27; J: TRBJ2-7; size: NA; CDR3: CASSLIPPYEQYF; DNA: TGTGCCAGCAGTTTAATTCCCCCCTACGAGCAGTACTTC